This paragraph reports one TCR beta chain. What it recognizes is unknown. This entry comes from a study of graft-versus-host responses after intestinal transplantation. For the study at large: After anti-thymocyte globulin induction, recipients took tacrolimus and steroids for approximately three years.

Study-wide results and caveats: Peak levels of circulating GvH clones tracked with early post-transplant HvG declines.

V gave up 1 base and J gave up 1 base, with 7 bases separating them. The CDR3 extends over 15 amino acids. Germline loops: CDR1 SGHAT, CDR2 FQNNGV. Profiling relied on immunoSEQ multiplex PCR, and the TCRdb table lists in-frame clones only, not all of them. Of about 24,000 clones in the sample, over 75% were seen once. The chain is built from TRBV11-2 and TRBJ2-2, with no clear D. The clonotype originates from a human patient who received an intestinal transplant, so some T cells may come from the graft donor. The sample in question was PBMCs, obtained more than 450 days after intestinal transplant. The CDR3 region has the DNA TGTGCCAGCAGCTTAGGCCTGATGAACACCGGGGAGCTGTTTTTT. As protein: CASSLGLMNTGELFF.